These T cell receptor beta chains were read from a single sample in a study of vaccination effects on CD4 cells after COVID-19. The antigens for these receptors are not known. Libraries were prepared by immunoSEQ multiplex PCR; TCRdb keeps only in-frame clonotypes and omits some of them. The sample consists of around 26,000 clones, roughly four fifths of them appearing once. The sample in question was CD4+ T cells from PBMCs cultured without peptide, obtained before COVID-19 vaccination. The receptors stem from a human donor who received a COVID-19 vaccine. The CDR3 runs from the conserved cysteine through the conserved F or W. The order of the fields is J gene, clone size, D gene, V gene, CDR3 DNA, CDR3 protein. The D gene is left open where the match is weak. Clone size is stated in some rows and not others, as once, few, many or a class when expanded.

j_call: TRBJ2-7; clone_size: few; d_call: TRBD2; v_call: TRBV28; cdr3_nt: TGTGCCAGCAGACCGAGGGGAGCGGGAGGGACCTACGAGCAGTACTTC; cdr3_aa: CASRPRGAGGTYEQYF
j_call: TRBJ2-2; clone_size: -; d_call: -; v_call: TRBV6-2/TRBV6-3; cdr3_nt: TGTGCCAGCAGCTGGGGACCTAACACCGGGGAGCTGTTTTTT; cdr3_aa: CASSWGPNTGELFF
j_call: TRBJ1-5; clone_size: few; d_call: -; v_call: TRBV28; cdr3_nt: TGTGCCAGCAGACCCGGACAGAGCAATCAGCCCCAGCATTTT; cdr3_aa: CASRPGQSNQPQHF
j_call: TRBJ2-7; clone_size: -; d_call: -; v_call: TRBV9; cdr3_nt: TGTGCCAGCAGCGCGCACGGGACACGCTACGAGCAGTACTTC; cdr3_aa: CASSAHGTRYEQYF
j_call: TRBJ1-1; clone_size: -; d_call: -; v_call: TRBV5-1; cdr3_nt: TGCGCCAGCAGCTTGGGGGTCGAGGACACTGAAGCTTTCTTT; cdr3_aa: CASSLGVEDTEAFF
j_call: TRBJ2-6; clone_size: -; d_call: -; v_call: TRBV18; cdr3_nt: TGTGCCAGCTCAAGGGACACCTCTGGGGCCAACGTCCTGACTTTC; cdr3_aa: CASSRDTSGANVLTF
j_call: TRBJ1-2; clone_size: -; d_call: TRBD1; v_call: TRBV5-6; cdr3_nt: TGTGCCAGCAGCACGGGACAGCTGGGCTACACCTTC; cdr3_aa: CASSTGQLGYTF
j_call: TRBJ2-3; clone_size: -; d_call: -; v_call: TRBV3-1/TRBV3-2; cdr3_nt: TGTGCCAGCAGCCAAGTCCCTAGCACAGATACGCAGTATTTT; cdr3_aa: CASSQVPSTDTQYF
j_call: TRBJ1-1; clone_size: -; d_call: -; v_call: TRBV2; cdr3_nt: TGTGCCAGCAGTGCCTTGGGTATGAACACTGAAGCTTTCTTT; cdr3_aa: CASSALGMNTEAFF
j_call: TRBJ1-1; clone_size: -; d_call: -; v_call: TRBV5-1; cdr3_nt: TGCGCCAGCAGCTTGGGGCCGACGAACACTGAAGCTTTCTTT; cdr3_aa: CASSLGPTNTEAFF
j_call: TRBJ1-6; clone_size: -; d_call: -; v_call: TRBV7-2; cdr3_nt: TGTGCCAGCAGCTTAGCTCAGGCCCTCTACTCCTATAATTCACCCCTCCACTTT; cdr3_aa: CASSLAQALYSYNSPLHF
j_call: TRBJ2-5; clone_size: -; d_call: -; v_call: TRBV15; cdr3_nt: TGTGCCACCAGCTCCCTGGGGGGGGGCGCCGGGGAGACCCAGTACTTC; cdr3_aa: CATSSLGGGAGETQYF
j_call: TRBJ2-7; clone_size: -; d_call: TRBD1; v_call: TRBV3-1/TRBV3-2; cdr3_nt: TGTGCCAGCAGCCAAGATCTTTACAGGGGGCCCCACGAGCAGTACTTC; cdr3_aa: CASSQDLYRGPHEQYF
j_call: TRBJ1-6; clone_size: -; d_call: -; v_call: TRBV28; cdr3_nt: TGTGCCAGCAAGGAGTGGAATTCACCCCTCCACTTT; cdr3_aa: CASKEWNSPLHF
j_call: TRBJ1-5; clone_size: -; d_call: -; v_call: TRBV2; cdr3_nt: TGTGCCAGCAGTGGGGATCGACTTAGCAATCAGCCCCAGCATTTT; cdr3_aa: CASSGDRLSNQPQHF
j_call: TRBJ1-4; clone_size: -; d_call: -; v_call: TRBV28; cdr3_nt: TGTGCCAGCAGCCAGAAAGGGGTTCAGGGGAAACTGTTTTTT; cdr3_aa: CASSQKGVQGKLFF
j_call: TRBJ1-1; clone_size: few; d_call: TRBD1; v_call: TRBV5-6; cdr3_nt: TGTGCCAGCAGCTTGGTAGAGGGGGCATGGACTGAAGCTTTCTTT; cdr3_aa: CASSLVEGAWTEAFF
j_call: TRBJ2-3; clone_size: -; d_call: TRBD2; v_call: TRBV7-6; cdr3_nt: TGTGCCAGCACCCTCCGTCGGGCGGGAGGGTTAACAGATACGCAGTATTTT; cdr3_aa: CASTLRRAGGLTDTQYF
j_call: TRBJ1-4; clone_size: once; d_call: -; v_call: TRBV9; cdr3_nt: TGTGCCAGCAGCGTAACAGCTGCAACTAATGAAAAACTGTTTTTT; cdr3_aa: CASSVTAATNEKLFF
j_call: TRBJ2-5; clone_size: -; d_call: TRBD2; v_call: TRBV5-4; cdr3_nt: TGTGCCAGCAGCTTGCGCGGGGGGCAAGAGACCCAGTACTTC; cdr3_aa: CASSLRGGQETQYF
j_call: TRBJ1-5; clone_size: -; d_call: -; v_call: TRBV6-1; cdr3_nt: TGTGCCAGCAGTGAGACCTATAGCAATCAGCCCCAGCATTTT; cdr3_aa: CASSETYSNQPQHF
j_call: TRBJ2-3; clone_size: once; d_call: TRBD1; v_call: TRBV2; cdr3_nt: TGTGCCAGCAGTGCAGGACAGGGTTTCTACACAGATACGCAGTATTTT; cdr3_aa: CASSAGQGFYTDTQYF
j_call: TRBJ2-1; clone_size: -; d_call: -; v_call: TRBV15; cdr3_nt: TGTGCCACCAGCGTCGGGGGTAACAATGAGCAGTTCTTC; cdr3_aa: CATSVGGNNEQFF
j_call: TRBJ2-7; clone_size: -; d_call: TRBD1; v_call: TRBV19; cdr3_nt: TGTGCCAGTAGTACCGCGGGACAGGGAACCTACGAGCAGTACTTC; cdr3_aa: CASSTAGQGTYEQYF